These T cell receptor beta chains were read from a single sample in a study of identifying expanded T cells in peripheral blood. The table came from immunoSEQ multiplex PCR; TCRdb's copy has only in-frame clones and leaves some out. The table has tens of thousands of clones, roughly 87% seen once. Sequenced sample: blood. These receptors were obtained from a person aged 18 to 69 in good health. Both conserved end residues are part of each CDR3. A D gene is named only where the DNA matches it firmly. Size is stated for part of the rows, as once, few or many counts, or as a class when the clone is expanded.

d_call | j_call | clone_size | v_call | cdr3_aa | cdr3_nt
NA | TRBJ2-1 | NA | TRBV12-1 | CASSSGTSLNEQFF | TGTGCCAGCAGCTCCGGGACTAGTTTAAATGAGCAGTTCTTC
NA | TRBJ1-1 | NA | TRBV6-1 | CASSYNSNTEAFF | TGTGCCAGCAGTTATAACTCGAACACTGAAGCTTTCTTT
TRBD1 | TRBJ1-2 | NA | TRBV29-1 | CSVGDRVESGYTF | TGCAGCGTTGGGGACAGGGTAGAAAGTGGCTACACCTTC
NA | TRBJ1-1 | NA | TRBV13 | CASSLPPAVMNTEAFF | TGTGCCAGCAGCTTACCCCCGGCAGTCATGAACACTGAAGCTTTCTTT
NA | TRBJ1-1 | NA | TRBV29-1 | CSVVWTEAFF | TGCAGCGTTGTTTGGACTGAAGCTTTCTTT
TRBD1 | TRBJ1-2 | once | TRBV30 | CAWRRPGQGMGYTF | TGTGCCTGGAGACGTCCGGGACAGGGGATGGGCTACACCTTC
TRBD1 | TRBJ1-4 | NA | TRBV7-2 | CASSIDRGGEKLFF | TGTGCCAGCAGCATCGACAGGGGCGGTGAAAAACTGTTTTTT
NA | TRBJ1-1 | NA | TRBV5-1 | CASSLEVSYDTEAFF | TGCGCCAGCAGCTTGGAGGTTTCATACGATACTGAAGCTTTCTTT
NA | TRBJ2-1 | NA | TRBV6-1 | CASTGATGNEQFF | TGTGCCAGCACAGGGGCCACGGGCAATGAGCAGTTCTTC
TRBD1 | TRBJ1-4 | NA | TRBV15 | CATSRNNYGQGNEKLFF | TGTGCCACCAGCAGAAATAACTATGGACAGGGGAATGAAAAACTGTTTTTT
NA | TRBJ1-3 | NA | TRBV12-5 | CASARTAPNSGNTIYF | TGTGCTAGTGCCCGGACAGCCCCAAACTCTGGAAACACCATATATTTT
TRBD2 | TRBJ2-5 | NA | TRBV30 | CAWSVPSGARDF | TGTGCCTGGAGTGTACCCAGCGGGGCCCGGGACTTC
NA | TRBJ1-2 | NA | TRBV7-9 | CASSLDNRHPYGYTF | TGTGCCAGCAGCTTAGACAATCGACACCCATATGGCTACACCTTC
NA | TRBJ2-1 | NA | TRBV15 | CATSRDPGQYNEQFF | TGTGCCACCAGCAGAGATCCCGGACAATACAATGAGCAGTTCTTC
TRBD1 | TRBJ1-2 | few | TRBV5-1 | CASSTGQGGYTF | TGCGCCAGCAGCACTGGACAGGGAGGCTACACCTTC
NA | TRBJ2-1 | few | TRBV30 | CAWSRVSYNEQFF | TGTGCCTGGAGCAGGGTCTCCTACAATGAGCAGTTCTTC
NA | TRBJ2-7 | NA | TRBV11-2 | CASSLPGRDYEQYF | TGTGCCAGCAGCCTCCCGGGACGAGACTACGAGCAGTACTTC
NA | TRBJ1-1 | NA | TRBV9 | CASGSGSGNTEAFF | TGTGCCAGCGGGTCCGGGAGCGGTAACACTGAAGCTTTCTTT
TRBD1 | TRBJ1-2 | NA | TRBV2 | CASRGTGNNYGYTF | TGTGCCAGCAGGGGGACAGGGAACAACTATGGCTACACCTTC
TRBD1 | TRBJ1-6 | once | TRBV7-6 | CASSLARGLNNSPLHF | TGTGCCAGCAGCTTAGCCAGGGGGCTCAATAATTCACCCCTCCACTTT
NA | TRBJ2-2 | NA | TRBV30 | CAWSEQDTGELFF | TGTGCCTGGAGTGAGCAGGACACCGGGGAGCTGTTTTTT
NA | TRBJ2-1 | NA | TRBV2 | CASRLDWNEQFF | TGTGCCAGCCGACTAGACTGGAATGAGCAGTTCTTC
TRBD1 | TRBJ1-6 | NA | TRBV7-2 | CASSSTTTRGNSPLHF | TGTGCCAGCAGCTCCACGACTACCAGGGGGAATTCACCCCTCCACTTT
NA | TRBJ1-1 | once | TRBV7-9 | CASSLFDGVNTEAFF | TGTGCCAGCAGCTTATTTGACGGAGTGAACACTGAAGCTTTCTTT
TRBD1 | TRBJ1-1 | NA | TRBV28 | CASKQGGSTEAFF | TGTGCCAGCAAACAGGGGGGATCCACTGAAGCTTTCTTT
TRBD1 | TRBJ1-1 | NA | TRBV7-3 | CASSATGGITEAFF | TGTGCCAGCAGCGCCACAGGGGGAATCACTGAAGCTTTCTTT
NA | TRBJ2-5 | NA | TRBV10-3 | CAISESGQQETQYF | TGTGCCATCAGTGAGTCGGGGCAGCAAGAGACCCAGTACTTC
NA | TRBJ2-3 | NA | TRBV5-6 | CASSSIRRGETDTQYF | TGTGCCAGCAGCTCAATTCGAAGGGGAGAAACAGATACGCAGTATTTT
NA | TRBJ2-2 | NA | TRBV18 | CASSLLAGTNTGELFF | TGTGCCAGCTCACTTTTGGCCGGGACGAACACCGGGGAGCTGTTTTTT
NA | TRBJ1-3 | NA | TRBV28 | CASKPPGGSGNTIYF | TGTGCCAGCAAGCCTCCGGGGGGCTCTGGAAACACCATATATTTT
TRBD1 | TRBJ1-4 | NA | TRBV19 | CASETGGNEKLFF | TGTGCCAGTGAGACAGGGGGCAATGAAAAACTGTTTTTT
NA | TRBJ1-2 | NA | TRBV6-1 | CASSEASHYGYTF | TGTGCCAGCAGTGAAGCTAGCCACTATGGCTACACCTTC
NA | TRBJ1-3 | NA | TRBV29-1 | CSFSRGPGNTIYF | TGCAGCTTTTCCAGGGGTCCCGGAAACACCATATATTTT
NA | TRBJ2-5 | NA | TRBV18 | CASSPRQETQYF | TGTGCCAGCTCACCGCGCCAAGAGACCCAGTACTTC
NA | TRBJ2-5 | once | TRBV29-1 | CSVEFSLGGMGVTQYF | TGCAGCGTTGAATTCTCCCTGGGCGGGATGGGGGTGACCCAGTACTTC
NA | TRBJ1-2 | NA | TRBV5-6 | CASSLDLTNYGYTF | TGTGCCAGCAGCTTGGACCTCACTAACTATGGCTACACCTTC
NA | TRBJ1-2 | NA | TRBV7-8 | CASRRPWGRDYGYTF | TGTGCCAGCAGACGACCATGGGGGCGGGACTATGGCTACACCTTC
TRBD1 | TRBJ2-5 | NA | TRBV9 | CASSVVPGEGAMETQYF | TGTGCCAGCAGCGTAGTTCCTGGTGAGGGGGCGATGGAGACCCAGTACTTC
TRBD2 | TRBJ2-1 | NA | TRBV7-3 | CASSLGSPSGYNEQFF | TGTGCCAGCAGCTTAGGGTCTCCTAGCGGCTACAATGAGCAGTTCTTC
TRBD2 | TRBJ2-3 | once | TRBV4-1 | CASSQDSGTSGAGDTQYF | TGCGCCAGCAGCCAAGATAGTGGGACTAGCGGGGCTGGAGATACGCAGTATTTT
NA | TRBJ2-6 | NA | TRBV5-1 | CASSFQISGANVLTF | TGCGCCAGCAGCTTCCAGATCTCTGGGGCCAACGTCCTGACTTTC
NA | TRBJ1-1 | NA | TRBV9 | CASSLRQIGTEAFF | TGTGCCAGCAGCCTTAGACAGATAGGGACTGAAGCTTTCTTT
TRBD1 | TRBJ2-4 | NA | TRBV19 | CASRNTGVSAKNIQYF | TGTGCCAGTAGGAATACAGGGGTTTCGGCCAAAAACATTCAGTACTTC